One sample yielded the 27 T cell receptor beta chains listed below, sequenced in a study of radiation and T cells in renal cell carcinoma (TCRdb year 2020). Interpreted using the paper, the time point label stands for: baseline pretreatment blood. The label giving this sample's treatment or condition can be read as: 15 Gy SBRT to primary tumor, nephrectomy 4 weeks later. Library preparation was by the immunoSEQ multiplex PCR assay. TCRdb limited this immuneACCESS table to in-frame rearrangements with V and J called. A share of clones is missing; checked studies link under half to unresolved V genes, and the rest is unexplained. In this sample the table shows 55,000 to 65,000 clones, approximately 84% of which occur a single time. About 7.3% of the sample rests with the top ten. The starting material was blood, obtained from a patient whose treatment included radiotherapy and nephrectomy. These receptors came from a man aged 60 to 69 with renal cell carcinoma.

The chain couples TRBV5-6 to TRBJ1-2, with TRBD1 matching 7 bases. The CDR3 is 17 residues long. The germline CDR1 and CDR2 sequences are SGHDT and YYEEEE. The J segment lost 3 bases and the V segment lost 0 bases, leaving 11 bases of the junction unmatched. The CDR3 DNA is TGTGCCAGCAGCTTGGGCCCTCAGGGGGAAGGGGACTATGGCTACACCTTC. Residues: CASSLGPQGEGDYGYTF.

The chain links TRBV6-4 to TRBJ2-3; TRBD2 aligns across 8 bases. There are 16 residues in the CDR3. Germline CDR1 is MRHNA and CDR2 is SNTAGT. Unmatched junction bases numbered 6, after V lost 0 bases and J lost 4 bases. CDR3 sequence reads: CASSDSAGTSSDTQYF. CDR3 bases: TGTGCCAGCAGTGACTCCGCCGGGACTAGTTCAGATACGCAGTATTTT.

This clone has a single count. CDR3 in amino acids: CASSLALGLGGPTNEKLFF. In DNA form, the CDR3 reads TGCGCCAGCAGCTTGGCCCTTGGGCTCGGGGGGCCTACTAATGAAAAACTGTTTTTT. The rearrangement uses TRBV5-1 and TRBJ1-4; D might be TRBD1 (6 bases). V was pared by 0 bases and J by 2 bases, with 20 bases between. The CDR3 extends over 19 amino acids. Germline CDR1 SGHRS, CDR2 YFSETQ.

Only a few counts were recorded for this clone. The V call is TRBV4-2, the J call TRBJ1-1; D possibly corresponds to TRBD1 (5 bases). The CDR3 totals 16 residues. With 8 bases removed from V and 5 bases from J, the gap between germline ends came to 24 bases. Germline CDR1 and CDR2: LGHNA and YNFKEQ. This CDR3 reads CASSQGWGGRETEAFF. In DNA form, the CDR3 reads TGTGCCAGCTCTCAGGGTTGGGGTGGCAGGGAGACTGAAGCTTTCTTT.

This rearrangement joins TRBV10-2 to TRBJ2-3; 7 nucleotides align to TRBD2. The germline V gene has CDR1 WSHSY and CDR2 SAAADI. This CDR3 is built from 17 residues. The ends lost 6 bases at V and 3 bases at J; junction bases unmatched: 15. As DNA, the CDR3 is TGCGCCAGCAGGCGGTGGGTAACGGTGGGAGGGACAGATACGCAGTATTTT. As protein: CASRRWVTVGGTDTQYF.

A single count supports this clone. The CDR3 here is CASSMTTRGYNEQFF. Here the CDR3 DNA reads TGTGCCAGTAGTATGACGACCAGGGGGTACAATGAGCAGTTCTTC. The chain recombines TRBV19 with TRBJ2-1; 7 bases agree with TRBD1. Unmatched junction bases numbered 6, after V lost 3 bases and J lost 4 bases. The CDR3 contains 15 residues. The germline gives CDR1 LNHDA, CDR2 SQIVND (reference sequence).

This clone was picked up one time. The genes are TRBV10-2 and TRBJ2-2, with TRBD1 identical over 8 bases. From germline, CDR1 is WSHSY and CDR2 SAAADI. CDR3 length: 16 amino acids. With V trimmed by 3 bases and J by 3 bases, 6 bases remained unmatched. The CDR3 region is CASSDPGGADTGELFF. In nucleotides, the CDR3 is TGCGCCAGCAGTGACCCAGGGGGCGCTGACACCGGGGAGCTGTTTTTT.

The count of this clone is one. The chain carries TRBV2 and TRBJ2-3, with D hard to call. Trimming took off 7 bases at V and 3 bases at J, with 14 bases between the two ends. The CDR3 is 14 amino acids. Germline assignment: CDR1 SNHLY and CDR2 FYNNEI. The chain's CDR3 is CASTQLVETDTQYF. CDR3 bases: TGTGCCAGCACCCAGCTAGTTGAAACAGATACGCAGTATTTT.

CDR3 region: CASSDLPYGYTF. As DNA, the CDR3 is TGTGCCAGCAGTGATCTACCGTATGGCTACACCTTC. The chain carries TRBV2 and TRBJ1-2; D remains ambiguous. The V end lost 3 bases, the J end lost 5 bases, and 7 bases lay between the germline ends. CDR3 size: 12 residues. Germline assignment: CDR1 SNHLY and CDR2 FYNNEI.

This chain joins TRBV6-1 and TRBJ2-5; 7 bases fit TRBD1. Unmatched junction bases numbered 7, after V lost 7 bases and J lost 2 bases. From germline, CDR1 is MNHNS and CDR2 SASEGT. The CDR3 runs 14 residues. The CDR3 sequence is CASTRDSSQETQYF. The CDR3 coding sequence is TGTGCCAGCACCCGGGACAGTAGTCAAGAGACCCAGTACTTC.

This chain uses TRBV6-1 with TRBJ2-7; D could derive from TRBD1 or TRBD2 (6 bases each). The CDR3 totals 16 residues. The germline V and J ends were trimmed by 2 bases and 6 bases, with 20 bases remaining between them. CDR1 MNHNS and CDR2 SASEGT come from the germline V gene. Here the CDR3 reads CASSEPSRGAIGEQYF. The CDR3, as DNA: TGTGCCAGCAGTGAACCTAGTAGGGGGGCGATAGGCGAGCAGTACTTC.

This clone was counted a single time. The rearrangement links TRBV13 to TRBJ1-5, with a tentative D call TRBD1 (5 bases). The CDR3 totals 17 residues. Germline values: CDR1 PRHDT, CDR2 FYEKMQ (reference sequence). V lost 6 bases to trimming and J lost 0 bases, with 18 bases between them. Written as DNA, the CDR3 is TGTGCCAGCAGGAAGGACACAAGAAGGCATAGCAATCAGCCCCAGCATTTT. It codes for CASRKDTRRHSNQPQHF.

The chain uses TRBV5-1 and TRBJ1-2; D is ambiguous. The CDR3 is 14 residues long. The V gene's germline CDR1 is SGHRS and CDR2 YFSETQ. The V gene lost 4 bases and the J gene lost 8 bases, with 18 bases spanning the gap. CDR3 nucleotide sequence: TGCGCCAGCAGCCCTGGAACCGGGGTTAGAGGCTACACCTTC. It specifies CASSPGTGVRGYTF.

The V call is TRBV10-1, the J call TRBJ1-2; 8 bases are a match to TRBD1. Germline trimming cut 5 bases from V and 2 bases from J; bases unmatched to any gene: 1. Per germline, CDR1 WNHNN and CDR2 SYGVQD (reference sequence). This CDR3 comprises 13 residues. CDR3 protein: CASSRDRNYGYTF. The CDR3 bases are TGCGCCAGCAGTCGGGACAGGAACTATGGCTACACCTTC.

V gene TRBV11-3 combines with J gene TRBJ1-5, with a weak D call TRBD1 (6 bases). CDR3 length equals 13 residues. Trimming stripped 5 bases from V and 5 bases from J, with 10 bases between. The germline CDR1 and CDR2 sequences are SGHNT and YENEEA. In nucleotides, the CDR3 is TGTGCCAGCAGCGGGACATCGGATCAGCCCCAGCATTTT. It specifies CASSGTSDQPQHF. Full variable domain (missing parts from reference TRBV11-3 and TRBJ1-5): EAGVVQSPRYKIIEKKQPVAFWCNPISGHNTLYWYLQNLGQGPELLIRYENEEAVDDSQLPKDRFSAERLKGVDSTLKIQPAELGDSAVYLCASSGTSDQPQHFGDGTRLSIL.

V and J are TRBV2 and TRBJ1-6, with 8 nucleotides matching TRBD1. The CDR3 is 14 amino acids. The ends lost 2 bases at V and 10 bases at J; junction bases unmatched: 4. CDR1 is SNHLY and CDR2 is FYNNEI in the germline V gene. The CDR3: CASSEQGARSPLHF. CDR3 DNA sequence: TGTGCCAGCAGTGAACAGGGGGCACGGTCACCCCTCCACTTT.

This clone was counted only a few times. The chain is built from TRBV6-1 and TRBJ1-6; 8 bases line up with TRBD1. Germline V gene sequence: CDR1 MNHNS, CDR2 SASEGT. With 5 bases clipped from V and 7 bases from J, the junction kept 4 bases outside the gene matches. The CDR3 length is 14 residues. The CDR3 bases are TGTGCCAGCAGTCCGCGGGACAGGAATTCACCCCTCCACTTT. It translates to CASSPRDRNSPLHF.

This clone came up a few times. This same CDR3 is encoded by further DNA sequences in the sample. The chain has TRBV27 and TRBJ1-2; D may be TRBD1 (5 bases). Germline assignment: CDR1 MNHEY and CDR2 SMNVEV (reference sequence). Trimming removed 0 bases at V and 6 bases at J, with 8 bases between. This CDR3 is 13 amino acids long. CDR3 DNA: TGTGCCAGCAGTTTATCGGGGGGGAATGGCTACACCTTC. Translating gives CASSLSGGNGYTF.

The V gene is TRBV28, the J gene TRBJ2-2; the D gene could be TRBD1 or TRBD2 (7 bases each). The germline gives CDR1 MDHEN, CDR2 SYDVKM. The CDR3 totals 16 residues. Between the trimmed V and J ends, which lost 6 bases and 7 bases, there was a span of 21 bases. CDR3 nucleotide sequence: TGTGCCAGCAGCCCCGAAGGGAGGGGGCGGATCGGGGAGCTGTTTTTT. Translated, it gives CASSPEGRGRIGELFF.

The genes are TRBV25-1 and TRBJ1-4; D unresolved. V was pared by 4 bases and J by 0 bases, with 3 bases between. The CDR3 is made up of 13 amino acids. Germline CDR1 is MGHDK and CDR2 is SYGVNS. The CDR3 reads CASSGPTNEKLFF. The CDR3 coding sequence is TGTGCCAGCAGTGGGCCAACTAATGAAAAACTGTTTTTT. Full variable domain (outside the CDR3, taken from reference TRBV25-1 and TRBJ1-4): EADIYQTPRYLVIGTGKKITLECSQTMGHDKMYWYQQDPGMELHLIHYSYGVNSTEKGDLSSESTVSRIRTEHFPLTLESARPSHTSQYLCASSGPTNEKLFFGSGTQLSVL.

The rearrangement links TRBV27 to TRBJ1-1; tentative D call: TRBD1 (6 bases). V dropped 2 bases and J dropped 4 bases, with 11 bases sitting between them. The CDR3 runs 14 residues. Germline CDR1 reads MNHEY; CDR2 reads SMNVEV (reference sequence). CDR3 in amino acids: CASSLDRLGTEAFF. The DNA of the CDR3 is TGTGCCAGCAGTTTAGACAGGTTGGGCACTGAAGCTTTCTTT.

The rearrangement links TRBV29-1 to TRBJ1-4; D remains ambiguous. The V gene lost 6 bases and the J gene lost 5 bases, with 10 bases spanning the gap. This CDR3 is 12 amino acids long. In germline, CDR1 is SQVTM, CDR2 ANQGSEA. The CDR3 spells CSVRALNEKLFF. CDR3 bases: TGCAGCGTCCGAGCTCTCAATGAAAAACTGTTTTTT.

This clone has only a few counts. The chain recombines TRBV5-1 with TRBJ2-2; 8 positions agree with TRBD1. The V gene end was trimmed by 4 bases and the J gene end by 1 base; junction bases not matched to a gene: 6. The germline V gene encodes CDR1 SGHRS and CDR2 YFSETQ. The CDR3 is 16 amino acids. CDR3: CASSPGQGRNTGELFF. DNA of the CDR3: TGCGCCAGCAGCCCCGGACAGGGCCGGAACACCGGGGAGCTGTTTTTT.

The genes are TRBV7-8 and TRBJ1-2, with no clear D. This CDR3 has 14 residues. V lost 4 bases and J 4 bases, leaving 13 bases between the germline ends. Germline V gene lookup returns CDR1 SGHVS and CDR2 FQNEAQ. The CDR3 bases are TGTGCCAGCAGCTCGGCTCGAGTAGGCTATGGCTACACCTTC. This encodes CASSSARVGYGYTF.

The V call is TRBV7-2, the J call TRBJ1-3, with 8 bases fitting TRBD1. V lost 4 bases to trimming and J lost 4 bases; unmatched junction nucleotides: 3. CDR3 length: 14 amino acids. Germline V lookup: CDR1 SGHTA, CDR2 FQGNSA. Here the CDR3 DNA reads TGTGCCAGCAGCTCGCGGGACAGGGGAAACACCATATATTTT. Encoded protein: CASSSRDRGNTIYF.

This rearrangement joins TRBV4-1 to TRBJ2-1, with 7 bases identical to TRBD2. Germline V CDR1 and CDR2: MGHRA, YSYEKL. V lost 1 base and J lost 4; bases outside the gene matches: 10. The CDR3 contains 17 residues. In DNA, the CDR3 is TGCGCCAGCAGCCAAGGCCGGCTTCTAGCGGTTTACAATGAGCAGTTCTTC. Its translation: CASSQGRLLAVYNEQFF.

The chain couples TRBV14 to TRBJ1-4; 10 bases agree with TRBD1. V was pared by 4 bases and J by 4 bases, with 9 bases of the junction left unmatched. The CDR3 loop spans 17 amino acids. Per germline, CDR1 SGHDN and CDR2 FVKESK. CDR3 region: CASSLRNRDRGNEKLFF. The CDR3 DNA sequence: TGTGCCAGCAGCCTAAGGAACCGGGACAGGGGTAATGAAAAACTGTTTTTT.